The 22 T cell receptor beta chains below were found in one sample sequenced in a study of control samples from healthy donors and cancer patients. Measured with immunoSEQ multiplex PCR; TCRdb has only the in-frame clones, and not every one. Of approximately 180,000 clones detected, under 95% appear once; the ten largest clones hold roughly 1.3%. The sequenced sample was blood. The receptors were gathered from a young woman in good health.

The rearrangement links TRBV6-2 or TRBV6-3 to TRBJ2-7; the match to TRBD1 covers 7 bases. The CDR3 length is 15 residues. CDR1 and CDR2 (germline): MNHEY, SVGEGT. V lost 5 bases to trimming and J lost 0 bases; unmatched junction nucleotides: 7. CDR3 DNA sequence: TGTGCCAGCAGTCACCGGGGACAGTTCTCCTACGAGCAGTACTTC. It is translated as CASSHRGQFSYEQYF.

The genes are TRBV7-2 and TRBJ1-2, with D perhaps TRBD1 (5 bases). Germline CDR1 SGHTA, CDR2 FQGNSA. Trimming cost V 5 bases and J 6 bases, with 22 bases left between them. The CDR3 runs to 16 residues. The CDR3 region is CASSPSAGPPSDGYTF. CDR3 nucleotides: TGTGCCAGCAGCCCTTCGGCAGGGCCACCCTCTGATGGCTACACCTTC.

This clone appeared once. This chain uses TRBV11-3 with TRBJ1-2; D gene uncertain. V was clipped by 4 bases and J by 8 bases, with 11 bases between them. The germline gives CDR1 SGHNT, CDR2 YENEEA. This CDR3 is 12 amino acids long. The CDR3 DNA reads as TGTGCCAGCAGCTCCTGGACGGGCGGCTACACCTTC. Protein sequence: CASSSWTGGYTF.

The chain is built from TRBV6-5 and TRBJ1-1, with a weak D call TRBD1 (6 bases). Trimming pared 6 bases from V and 5 bases from J, leaving 13 bases between. CDR3 length: 13 amino acids. Germline-derived CDR1 and CDR2 are MNHEY and SVGAGI. The CDR3 DNA reads TGTGCCAGCAGCAGGGGAGCCGGGACTGAAGCTTTCTTT. Translation gives CASSRGAGTEAFF.

This clone was seen a single time. This chain joins TRBV3-1 (or the pseudogene TRBV3-2) and TRBJ2-7, with a tentative D call TRBD1 (5 bases). V lost 0 bases to trimming and J lost 2 bases, with 11 bases between them. Looked up from germline, CDR1 is LGHDT and CDR2 is YNNKEL (reference sequence). CDR3 length equals 15 residues. DNA for the CDR3: TGTGCCAGCAGCCAAGATTGGCAGGGAACCTACGAGCAGTACTTC. It codes for CASSQDWQGTYEQYF.

The rearrangement links TRBV15 to TRBJ2-3; no definite D call. CDR1 and CDR2 (germline): LNHNV, YYDKDF (reference sequence). The CDR3 runs to 13 residues. Deletions cut 1 base from V and 2 bases from J, with 4 bases between. CDR3 region: CATSRVLTDTQYF. The CDR3 coding sequence is TGTGCCACCAGCAGAGTGCTCACAGATACGCAGTATTTT.

Only one count was recorded for this clone. The chain uses TRBV11-2 and TRBJ2-5; 9 nucleotides match TRBD1. The V and J ends lost 3 bases and 5 bases, in that order; junction bases with no gene match: 10. The CDR3 is 16 residues long. Germline V gives CDR1 SGHAT, CDR2 FQNNGV. CDR3 in DNA: TGTGCCAGCAGCTTCAGACAGGGGGGGAAAGTGGAGACCCAGTACTTC. Residues: CASSFRQGGKVETQYF.

This chain joins TRBV6-5 and TRBJ2-1; possibly TRBD1 or TRBD2 for D (5 bases each). Germline V gives CDR1 MNHEY, CDR2 SVGAGI. The CDR3 totals 14 residues. Trimming cost V 6 bases and J 4 bases, with 13 bases left between them. CDR3 protein: CASRNPGAYNEQFF. CDR3 DNA: TGTGCCAGCAGGAACCCCGGGGCATACAATGAGCAGTTCTTC.

The chain carries TRBV27 and TRBJ1-5, with 12 bases aligning to TRBD1. The CDR3 is made up of 16 amino acids. Unmatched junction bases numbered 9, after V lost 5 bases and J lost 7 bases. From germline, CDR1 is MNHEY and CDR2 SMNVEV (reference sequence). CDR3 coding DNA: TGTGCCAGCAGTCGCCTGGGACAGGGGGCAGGACAGCCCCAGCATTTT. Encoded protein: CASSRLGQGAGQPQHF.

The chain combines TRBV18 with TRBJ2-7; no definite D call. Germline lookup yields CDR1 KGHSH and CDR2 LQKENI. The CDR3 has 15 amino acids. The ends were cut back, 2 bases at V and 8 bases at J, with 19 bases in the middle. The DNA for the CDR3 is TGTGCCAGCTCACCAGCGAAAGTGGTTCTTATGAAGCAGTACTTC. Translating it yields CASSPAKVVLMKQYF.

V usage is TRBV19 and J usage is TRBJ1-2; D not resolved. The CDR3 runs to 14 residues. Germline V gene sequence: CDR1 LNHDA, CDR2 SQIVND (reference sequence). Trimming took off 3 bases at V and 8 bases at J, with 16 bases between the two ends. CDR3 protein: CASSISPRIGGYTF. The CDR3 bases are TGTGCCAGTAGTATTTCTCCGAGGATAGGAGGCTACACCTTC.

The J gene is TRBJ2-3, the V gene TRBV7-2, with D unclear. Trimming shortened V by 4 bases and J by 0 bases, and 11 bases separated the two germline ends. The germline gives CDR1 SGHTA, CDR2 FQGNSA. CDR3 size: 15 residues. The CDR3 nucleotides are TGTGCCAGCAGCTCTAGGCTTTCCAGCACAGATACGCAGTATTTT. Protein product: CASSSRLSSTDTQYF.

This chain connects TRBV11-3 to TRBJ2-2; the D is unclear. Germline CDR1 and CDR2: SGHNT and YENEEA. With 4 bases removed from V and 2 bases from J, the gap between germline ends came to 14 bases. This CDR3 region has 16 residues. CDR3 bases: TGTGCCAGCAGCTCCCCCAGGACCGGTAACACCGGGGAGCTGTTTTTT. It codes for CASSSPRTGNTGELFF.

CDR3 coding DNA: TGTGCCAGCAGCCAAGAGACGAAGACAGGGGAAGAAAAACTGTTTTTT. Protein sequence: CASSQETKTGEEKLFF. The V call is TRBV4-2, the J call TRBJ1-4, with 8 bases lining up with TRBD1. The CDR3 has 16 amino acids. With V trimmed by 0 bases and J by 8 bases, 8 bases remained unmatched. Germline V gene lookup returns CDR1 LGHNA and CDR2 YNFKEQ.

The J gene is TRBJ1-3, the V gene TRBV9; D is perhaps TRBD1 (5 bases). CDR3 length: 17 residues. Trimming took off 7 bases at V and 0 bases at J, with 20 bases between the two ends. CDR1 SGDLS and CDR2 YYNGEE come from the germline V gene. The CDR3 loop is CASSQSEQVYSGNTIYF. The CDR3 nucleotides read TGTGCCAGCTCCCAATCTGAACAGGTCTACTCTGGAAACACCATATATTTT.

The genes are TRBV5-1 and TRBJ1-1, with a possible D match to TRBD1 (5 bases). The germline gives CDR1 SGHRS, CDR2 YFSETQ. V was pared by 4 bases and J by 3 bases, with 13 bases between. There are 14 residues in the CDR3. Written as DNA, the CDR3 is TGCGCCAGCAGCCCAGGGCGAGAGGACACTGAAGCTTTCTTT. Amino acids: CASSPGREDTEAFF.

The CDR3 loop is CASRQQGAKGGEQYF. Written as DNA, the CDR3 is TGTGCCAGCAGACAGCAGGGGGCTAAGGGGGGCGAGCAGTACTTC. This sequence joins TRBV3-1 (or the pseudogene TRBV3-2) and TRBJ2-7; TRBD1 aligns across 8 bases. V was pared by 6 bases and J by 6 bases, with 13 bases of the junction left unmatched. CDR3 size: 15 residues. Germline V gene lookup returns CDR1 LGHDT and CDR2 YNNKEL (reference sequence).

The V and J genes are TRBV28 and TRBJ1-2, with TRBD1 identical over 7 bases. Germline CDR1 and CDR2: MDHEN and SYDVKM. Losses at the gene ends were 5 bases for V and 5 bases for J; bases not matched to a gene: 11. The CDR3 contains 15 residues. This chain's CDR3 is CASSPTGDLNYGYTF. CDR3 DNA sequence: TGTGCCAGCAGTCCTACAGGGGACTTAAATTATGGCTACACCTTC.

The chain is built from TRBV7-8 and TRBJ1-3, with TRBD1 matching 7 bases. V was clipped by 1 base and J by 3 bases; unmatched bases: 6. Germline-derived CDR1 and CDR2 are SGHVS and FQNEAQ. This CDR3 region has 16 residues. The CDR3 DNA follows: TGTGCCAGCAGCTTAGTACAGGGGCTAGGTGGAAACACCATATATTTT. Its protein product is CASSLVQGLGGNTIYF.

The rearrangement uses TRBV6-2 or TRBV6-3 and TRBJ1-5; D ambiguous. Germline CDR1 is MNHEY and CDR2 is SVGEGT. Trimming took off 2 bases at V and 2 bases at J, with 13 bases between the two ends. This CDR3 comprises 16 residues. In DNA, the CDR3 is TGTGCCAGCAGTTACGGCACCCCCTGGGGCAATCAGCCCCAGCATTTT. This gives the protein CASSYGTPWGNQPQHF.

The chain links TRBV28 to TRBJ1-5, with TRBD1 as a possible D gene (6 bases). Germline V lookup: CDR1 MDHEN, CDR2 SYDVKM. The CDR3 spans 17 residues. Trimming took off 5 bases at V and 3 bases at J, with 20 bases between the two ends. For the CDR3, the DNA is TGTGCCAGCAGTATTATAGGGGGTTGGGGGGACAATCAGCCCCAGCATTTT. It translates to CASSIIGGWGDNQPQHF.

The CDR3 DNA reads as TGTGCCAGCGCATCTGAGGGGAACTCTGGAAACACCATATATTTT. Its protein is CASASEGNSGNTIYF. The V and J genes are TRBV9 and TRBJ1-3; tentatively, D is TRBD1 (5 bases). V was cut by 7 bases and J by 0 bases, with 14 bases left in between. Germline V gene sequence: CDR1 SGDLS, CDR2 YYNGEE. The CDR3 consists of 15 residues.